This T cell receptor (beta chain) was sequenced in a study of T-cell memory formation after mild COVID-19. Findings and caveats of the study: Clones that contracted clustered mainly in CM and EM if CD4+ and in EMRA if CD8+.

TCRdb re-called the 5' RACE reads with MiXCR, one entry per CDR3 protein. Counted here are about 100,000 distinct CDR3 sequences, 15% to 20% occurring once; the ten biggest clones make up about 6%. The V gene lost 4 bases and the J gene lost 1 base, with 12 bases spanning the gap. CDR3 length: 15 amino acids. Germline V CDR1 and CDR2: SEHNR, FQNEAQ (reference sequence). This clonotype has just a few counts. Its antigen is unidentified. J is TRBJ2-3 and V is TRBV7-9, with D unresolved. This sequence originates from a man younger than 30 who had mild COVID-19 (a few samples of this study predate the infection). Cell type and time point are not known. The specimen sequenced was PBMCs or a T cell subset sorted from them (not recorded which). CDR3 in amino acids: CASSSGLDRTDTQYF. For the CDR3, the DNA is TGTGCCAGCAGCTCGGGTCTGGATCGCACAGATACGCAGTATTTT.